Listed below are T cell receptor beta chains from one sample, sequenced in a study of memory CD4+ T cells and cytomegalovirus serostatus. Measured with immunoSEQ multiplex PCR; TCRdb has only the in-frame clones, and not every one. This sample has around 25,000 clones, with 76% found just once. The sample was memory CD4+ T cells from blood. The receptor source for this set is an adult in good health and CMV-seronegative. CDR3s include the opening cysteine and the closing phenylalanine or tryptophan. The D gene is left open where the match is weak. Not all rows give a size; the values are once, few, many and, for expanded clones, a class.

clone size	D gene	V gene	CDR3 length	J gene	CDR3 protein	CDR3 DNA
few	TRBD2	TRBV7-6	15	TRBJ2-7	CASSSQTSGSYEQYF	TGTGCCAGCAGCTCGCAGACTAGCGGCTCCTACGAGCAGTACTTC
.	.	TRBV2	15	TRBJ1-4	CASSVLGSTNEKLFF	TGTGCCAGCAGTGTTTTGGGGAGTACTAATGAAAAACTGTTTTTT
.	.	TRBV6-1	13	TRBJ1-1	CASSEGPRTEAFF	TGTGCCAGCAGTGAGGGTCCGCGGACTGAAGCTTTCTTT
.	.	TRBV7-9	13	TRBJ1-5	CASSFDGDQPQHF	TGTGCCAGCAGTTTCGACGGGGATCAGCCCCAGCATTTT
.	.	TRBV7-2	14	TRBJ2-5	CASSQGGYQETQYF	TGTGCCAGCAGCCAGGGAGGCTACCAAGAGACCCAGTACTTC
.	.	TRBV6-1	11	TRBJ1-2	CASSDAGGYTF	TGTGCCAGCAGTGACGCCGGGGGCTACACCTTC
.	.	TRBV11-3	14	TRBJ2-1	CASSFDSSYNEQFF	TGTGCCAGCAGCTTCGACAGCTCCTACAATGAGCAGTTCTTC
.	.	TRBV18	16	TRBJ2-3	CASSPSVRGGMDTQYF	TGTGCCAGCTCACCAAGCGTCAGGGGCGGGATGGATACGCAGTATTTT
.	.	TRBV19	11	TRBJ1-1	CASRDRFEAFF	TGTGCCAGTAGGGACAGATTTGAAGCTTTCTTT
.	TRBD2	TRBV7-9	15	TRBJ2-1	CASSPSGRAYNEQFF	TGTGCCAGCAGCCCCAGCGGGAGGGCCTACAATGAGCAGTTCTTC
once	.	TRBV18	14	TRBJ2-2	CASSLDLGGRELFF	TGTGCCAGCTCACTAGACCTCGGGGGCCGGGAGCTGTTTTTT
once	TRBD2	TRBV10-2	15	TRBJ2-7	CASSEPGLPPYEQYF	TGCGCCAGCAGTGAGCCGGGACTACCGCCTTACGAGCAGTACTTC
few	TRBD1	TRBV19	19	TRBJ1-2	CASSIDRDRVVRWGYGYTF	TGTGCCAGTAGTATCGATCGGGACAGGGTTGTTAGGTGGGGCTATGGCTACACCTTC
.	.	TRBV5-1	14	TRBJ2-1	CASSTSVTYNEQFF	.
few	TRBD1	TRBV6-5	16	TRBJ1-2	CASSYSRTGGGYGYTF	TGTGCCAGCAGTTACTCTAGGACAGGGGGCGGCTATGGCTACACCTTC
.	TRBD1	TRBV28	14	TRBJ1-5	CASSLGQGNQPQHF	TGTGCCAGCAGTCTAGGACAGGGCAATCAGCCCCAGCATTTT
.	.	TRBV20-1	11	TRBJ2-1	CSPSQAEEQFF	TGCAGTCCCTCGCAGGCTGAGGAGCAGTTCTTC
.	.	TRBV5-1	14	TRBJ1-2	CASSSGTGIYGYTF	TGCGCCAGCAGCTCCGGTACAGGGATCTATGGCTACACCTTC
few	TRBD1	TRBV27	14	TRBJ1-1	CASKQTGGFGGAFF	TGTGCCAGCAAGCAAACAGGGGGCTTTGGAGGAGCTTTCTTT
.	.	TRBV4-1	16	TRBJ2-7	CASSQEKGASSYEQYF	TGCGCCAGCAGCCAAGAAAAGGGTGCTAGCTCCTACGAGCAGTACTTC
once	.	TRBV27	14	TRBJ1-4	CASSRGPIDEKLFF	TGTGCCAGCAGTCGCGGGCCCATCGATGAAAAACTGTTTTTT
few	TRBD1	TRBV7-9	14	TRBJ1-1	CASSLQGENTEAFF	TGTGCCAGCAGCTTACAGGGGGAGAACACTGAAGCTTTCTTT
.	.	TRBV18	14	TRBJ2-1	CASSRGALGDEQFF	TGTGCCAGCTCCCGGGGTGCTTTGGGGGATGAGCAGTTCTTC
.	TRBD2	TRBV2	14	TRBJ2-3	CASSTGTSPDTQYF	TGTGCCAGCAGCACCGGGACTAGCCCAGATACGCAGTATTTT
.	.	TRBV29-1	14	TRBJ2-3	CSVSPGAPTDTQYF	TGCAGCGTTTCCCCAGGGGCCCCCACAGATACGCAGTATTTT
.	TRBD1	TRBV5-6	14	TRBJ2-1	CASARQGYYNEQFF	TGTGCCAGCGCTAGACAGGGGTACTACAATGAGCAGTTCTTC
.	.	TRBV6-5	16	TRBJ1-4	CASSYSIISPGEKLFF	TGTGCCAGCAGTTACTCGATTATCTCTCCAGGAGAAAAACTGTTTTTT
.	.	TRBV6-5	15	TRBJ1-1	CASSTNRDLYTEAFF	TGTGCCAGCAGTACGAACAGGGATTTGTACACTGAAGCTTTCTTT
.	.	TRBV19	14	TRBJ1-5	CASSIRSVDQPQHF	TGTGCCAGTAGTATTCGAAGTGTGGATCAGCCCCAGCATTTT
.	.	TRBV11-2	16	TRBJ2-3	CASSLASGVRTDTQYF	TGTGCCAGCAGCTTAGCATCGGGGGTTAGGACAGATACGCAGTATTTT
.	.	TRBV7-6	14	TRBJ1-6	CASSLGTSNSPLHF	TGTGCCAGCAGCTTAGGGACTAGTAATTCACCCCTCCACTTT
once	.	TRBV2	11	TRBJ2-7	CASTSLNEQYF	TGTGCCAGCACGTCGCTAAACGAGCAGTACTTC
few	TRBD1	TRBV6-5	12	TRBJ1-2	CASSAVRDRVTF	TGTGCCAGCAGTGCCGTCCGGGACAGGGTAACCTTC
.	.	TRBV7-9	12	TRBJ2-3	CASSRGSDTQYF	TGTGCCAGCAGTAGGGGATCAGATACGCAGTATTTT
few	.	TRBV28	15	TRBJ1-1	CASSSAPRASSEAFF	TGTGCCAGCAGCTCTGCCCCCCGGGCATCTTCTGAAGCTTTCTTT
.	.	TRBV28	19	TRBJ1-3	CASRKQGGSGPNSGNTIYF	TGTGCCAGCAGAAAACAGGGTGGAAGTGGACCCAACTCTGGAAACACCATATATTTT
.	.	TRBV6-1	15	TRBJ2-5	CASRVAAGSQETQYF	TGTGCCAGCAGGGTAGCCGCTGGATCTCAAGAGACCCAGTACTTC
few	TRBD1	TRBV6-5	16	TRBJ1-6	CASSYSTGRGNSPLHF	TGTGCCAGCAGTTACTCGACGGGCAGGGGGAATTCACCCCTCCACTTT
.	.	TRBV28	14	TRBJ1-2	CASSKGLQGSGYTF	TGTGCCAGCAGTAAGGGGTTACAGGGTTCTGGCTACACCTTC